The clone carrying this TCR beta chain was seen only once. The data originate from a study of T cell responses to AZD1222 COVID-19 vaccine. Measured with immunoSEQ multiplex PCR; TCRdb has only the in-frame clones, and not every one. The sample holds roughly 96,000 clones, roughly 90% seen once. The receptor was isolated from an adult in good health. The sequenced sample was peripheral blood, obtained on day 0 of AZD1222 vaccination.

The CDR3: CASSQEYGPYEQYF. CDR3 nucleotide sequence: TGTGCCAGCAGCCAAGAGTATGGACCCTACGAGCAGTACTTC. The V gene is TRBV14, the J gene TRBJ2-7; no definite D call. The V end was cut by 0 bases, the J end by 2 bases, with 8 bases between. Germline CDR1 and CDR2: SGHDN and FVKESK. The CDR3 is 14 amino acids.